One and the same sample provided the 26 T cell receptor beta chains below, sequenced in a study of cytomegalovirus exposure and HLA in healthy donors. Primers for the PCR totalled 60 Vbeta and 13 Jbeta. Here immunoSEQ multiplex PCR was the method, and the copy in TCRdb shows in-frame clones only, minus some. The repertoire holds about 170,000 clones, with nearly 80% as singletons. The sequenced sample consisted of PBMCs. All receptors derive from a man between 40 and 49 years old in good health and CMV-seropositive.

V gene TRBV28 combines with J gene TRBJ1-4, with TRBD1 as a possible D gene (6 bases). V gave up 7 bases and J gave up 8 bases, with 20 bases separating them. CDR3 length equals 15 residues. Germline lookup yields CDR1 MDHEN and CDR2 SYDVKM. The chain's CDR3 is CASKDRTAIREKLFF. The CDR3 nucleotides read TGTGCCAGCAAGGATCGGACAGCCATTCGGGAAAAACTGTTTTTT.

The rearrangement uses TRBV7-9 and TRBJ2-3; a weak D match, TRBD2 (5 bases). Between the trimmed V and J ends, which lost 0 bases and 4 bases, there was a span of 8 bases. This CDR3 is built from 14 residues. Looked up from germline, CDR1 is SEHNR and CDR2 is FQNEAQ (reference sequence). In DNA form, the CDR3 reads TGTGCCAGCAGCTTAGCCGGAGGTGCAGATACGCAGTATTTT. This encodes CASSLAGGADTQYF.

The chain links TRBV19 to TRBJ2-1; 9 positions agree with TRBD1. The V segment lost 5 bases and the J segment 9 bases; nucleotides outside the gene matches: 11. Germline loops: CDR1 LNHDA, CDR2 SQIVND (reference sequence). This CDR3 has 15 amino acids. CDR3 sequence reads: CASSRRDRVNSEQFF. The CDR3 DNA reads TGTGCCAGTAGTCGAAGGGACAGGGTCAACAGTGAGCAGTTCTTC.

This chain links TRBV2 with TRBJ2-7; no clear D gene. CDR1 is SNHLY, CDR2 FYNNEI, per germline. Trimming shortened V by 6 bases and J by 6 bases, and 15 bases separated the two germline ends. This CDR3 is 13 amino acids long. The CDR3 here is CASRNQAVGEQYF. In nucleotides, the CDR3 is TGTGCCAGCAGGAACCAGGCAGTGGGCGAGCAGTACTTC.

V usage is TRBV28 and J usage is TRBJ2-5; possible D gene TRBD2, 6 bases. The CDR3 extends over 13 amino acids. Trimming took 6 bases from V and 4 from J, leaving 12 bases between them. Germline loops: CDR1 MDHEN, CDR2 SYDVKM. The CDR3 is CASRGLGGETQYF. The CDR3 DNA reads as TGTGCCAGCAGGGGCCTCGGGGGAGAGACCCAGTACTTC.

The genes are TRBV6-5 and TRBJ2-4, with TRBD1 as a possible D gene (5 bases). Between the trimmed V and J ends, which lost 2 bases and 6 bases, there was a span of 11 bases. Looked up from germline, CDR1 is MNHEY and CDR2 is SVGAGI. The CDR3 length is 14 residues. CDR3 coding DNA: TGTGCCAGCAGTTACACACGACAGACAAACATTCAGTACTTC. It yields the protein CASSYTRQTNIQYF.

The J gene is TRBJ1-2, the V gene TRBV19; D might be TRBD1 (6 bases). CDR1 is LNHDA, CDR2 SQIVND, per germline (reference sequence). There are 15 residues in the CDR3. V was clipped by 9 bases and J by 3 bases, with 20 bases between them. The CDR3 here is CASIPQDSSYYGYTF. Here the CDR3 DNA reads TGTGCCAGCATACCCCAGGACAGCTCCTACTATGGCTACACCTTC.

This clone showed up just a few times. The chain uses TRBV5-8 and TRBJ2-5, with TRBD1 identical over 9 bases. Germline V lookup: CDR1 SGHTS, CDR2 YDEGEE. The CDR3 is 15 residues long. Unmatched junction bases numbered 9, after V lost 5 bases and J lost 4 bases. In nucleotides, the CDR3 is TGTGCCAGCAGGGCGGGACAGGGCCACGGAGAGACCCAGTACTTC. Translating it yields CASRAGQGHGETQYF.

This clone was detected once. The genes are TRBV5-1 and TRBJ2-5, with 8 nucleotides matching TRBD1. Germline V gives CDR1 SGHRS, CDR2 YFSETQ. V lost 6 bases, J lost 6 bases, and 7 bases stayed unmatched. The CDR3 is made up of 13 amino acids. CDR3 sequence (DNA): TGCGCCAGCACCATGACAGGGGCGAAGACCCAGTACTTC. Its protein product is CASTMTGAKTQYF.

The chain links TRBV5-1 to TRBJ2-5; D is perhaps TRBD1 (6 bases). V gave up 2 bases and J gave up 1 base, with 12 bases separating them. In germline, CDR1 is SGHRS, CDR2 YFSETQ. There are 15 residues in the CDR3. The CDR3 coding sequence is TGCGCCAGCAGCTTACTCGGGACAAGCCAAGAGACCCAGTACTTC. Its protein is CASSLLGTSQETQYF.

This chain links TRBV27 with TRBJ1-2; D gene uncertain. The CDR3 length is 14 residues. Germline lookup yields CDR1 MNHEY and CDR2 SMNVEV (reference sequence). Deletions cut 0 bases from V and 0 bases from J, with 5 bases between. The CDR3 DNA follows: TGTGCCAGCAGTTTATCGGCAGCTAACTATGGCTACACCTTC. This translates into CASSLSAANYGYTF.

The V and J genes are TRBV7-9 and TRBJ1-4; D remains ambiguous. CDR3 size: 15 residues. The germline CDR1 and CDR2 sequences are SEHNR and FQNEAQ (reference sequence). The germline V and J ends were trimmed by 7 bases and 3 bases, with 15 bases remaining between them. CDR3 sequence reads: CASMREGRSNEKLFF. CDR3 sequence (DNA): TGTGCCAGCATGAGGGAGGGCAGATCTAATGAAAAACTGTTTTTT.

For this clone: Other DNA sequences in this specimen translate into the identical CDR3. The V gene is TRBV6-5, the J gene TRBJ1-2, with 10 bases that match TRBD1. The germline V gene encodes CDR1 MNHEY and CDR2 SVGAGI. V was pared by 3 bases and J by 4 bases, with 5 bases of the junction left unmatched. This CDR3 is 15 amino acids long. The CDR3 bases are TGTGCCAGCAGTTATAGGGGACAGGGGAGCTATGGCTACACCTTC. Translated: CASSYRGQGSYGYTF.

This sequence joins TRBV5-4 and TRBJ2-2; TRBD2 agrees at 12 bases. CDR1 and CDR2 from the germline V gene are SGHNT and YYREEE (reference sequence). This CDR3 region has 17 residues. Unmatched junction bases numbered 4, after V lost 0 bases and J lost 4 bases. The CDR3 region has the DNA TGTGCCAGCAGCTTGGGACTAGCGGGAGCGGGCACCGGGGAGCTGTTTTTT. As protein: CASSLGLAGAGTGELFF.

This clone has just one count. CDR3 region: CASKAPGTYEQYF. CDR3 sequence (DNA): TGTGCCAGCAAGGCGCCAGGTACCTACGAGCAGTACTTC. The chain links TRBV28 to TRBJ2-7; unclear D gene. CDR1 and CDR2 (germline): MDHEN, SYDVKM. This CDR3 is 13 amino acids long. Trimming pared 7 bases from V and 2 bases from J, leaving 12 bases between.

CDR3 amino acids: CASSDRTGAFTGELFF. The CDR3 DNA follows: TGTGCCAGCAGTGATAGGACAGGGGCTTTCACCGGGGAGCTGTTTTTT. This chain links TRBV25-1 with TRBJ2-2, with 9 bases matching TRBD1. The CDR3 sequence is 16 residues long. The trim removed 3 bases at V and 4 bases at J, leaving 6 bases unmatched. Germline V gene sequence: CDR1 MGHDK, CDR2 SYGVNS.

The chain employs TRBV5-1 and TRBJ1-3; D not certain. Germline V gene sequence: CDR1 SGHRS, CDR2 YFSETQ. The CDR3 covers 16 residues. V was shortened by 4 bases and J by 1 base, with 15 bases between the two germline ends. CDR3 in amino acids: CASSPSTVTSGNTIYF. CDR3 coding DNA: TGCGCCAGCAGCCCCTCGACGGTGACTTCTGGAAACACCATATATTTT.

The V and J genes are TRBV6-1 and TRBJ1-5; 7 bases map to TRBD1. This CDR3 is 14 amino acids long. Germline CDR1 reads MNHNS; CDR2 reads SASEGT. V was clipped by 8 bases and J by 0 bases; unmatched bases: 4. The CDR3 DNA is TGTGCCAGCGGGGGACAGTATAGCAATCAGCCCCAGCATTTT. Its translation is CASGGQYSNQPQHF.

CDR3 nucleotides: TGTGCTAGTGGTTTGATTTTCCGGGACAGGGGGTTACGTAGCAATCAGCCCCAGCATTTT. Amino acids: CASGLIFRDRGLRSNQPQHF. The rearrangement joins TRBV12-5 to TRBJ1-5; 11 nucleotides align to TRBD1. From germline, CDR1 is LGHNT and CDR2 FRNRAP. The CDR3 consists of 20 residues. The ends lost 2 bases at V and 0 bases at J; junction bases unmatched: 12.

This clone was picked up one time. This rearrangement joins TRBV5-1 to TRBJ2-2; D is uncertain. Trimming left V 4 bases short and J 5 bases short, with 12 bases between. CDR1 and CDR2 from the germline V gene are SGHRS and YFSETQ. This CDR3 has 14 residues. The CDR3 DNA reads TGCGCCAGCAGCGGTGGATCAGGAACCGGGGAGCTGTTTTTT. Translation: CASSGGSGTGELFF.

The V call is TRBV11-1, the J call TRBJ1-1; D gene uncertain. The germline gives CDR1 SGHAT, CDR2 FQDESV (reference sequence). This CDR3 comprises 13 residues. V gave up 4 bases and J gave up 3 bases, with 9 bases separating them. The CDR3 protein is CASSSDTYTEAFF. Written as DNA, the CDR3 is TGTGCCAGCAGCTCTGACACTTACACTGAAGCTTTCTTT.

The chain joins TRBV28 to TRBJ2-7; 14 nucleotides match TRBD2. Germline V gene sequence: CDR1 MDHEN, CDR2 SYDVKM. CDR3 length: 17 amino acids. The V segment lost 3 bases and the J segment 5 bases; nucleotides outside the gene matches: 9. Here the CDR3 reads CASSFMGLAGASHEQYF. The CDR3 DNA is TGTGCCAGCAGTTTCATGGGACTAGCGGGAGCGTCCCACGAGCAGTACTTC.

Only a few counts were recorded for this clone. The chain has TRBV7-2 and TRBJ2-2, with D tentatively TRBD1 (5 bases). The V gene lost 6 bases and the J gene lost 1 base, with 9 bases spanning the gap. CDR1 is SGHTA and CDR2 is FQGNSA in the germline V gene. The CDR3 covers 14 residues. The CDR3 DNA follows: TGTGCCAGCAGGGCTACAGGGAACACCGGGGAGCTGTTTTTT. Protein: CASRATGNTGELFF.

This chain uses TRBV2 with TRBJ2-1; 9 nucleotides line up with TRBD1. Germline-derived CDR1 and CDR2 are SNHLY and FYNNEI. V was clipped by 8 bases and J by 8 bases; unmatched bases: 7. The CDR3 has 13 residues. CDR3 DNA: TGTGCCAGCCACAGGGGGCAGGGTGATGAGCAGTTCTTC. Translation: CASHRGQGDEQFF.

This clone turned up a few times. This chain links TRBV11-3 with TRBJ2-7; D is undetermined. The CDR3 loop spans 11 amino acids. CDR1 SGHNT and CDR2 YENEEA come from the germline V gene. Trimming shortened V by 0 bases and J by 7 bases, and 4 bases separated the two germline ends. The CDR3 is CASSLDHEQYF. Written as DNA, the CDR3 is TGTGCCAGCAGCTTAGATCATGAGCAGTACTTC.

The rearrangement joins TRBV12-5 to TRBJ2-5, with D tentatively TRBD1 (6 bases). V was pared by 5 bases and J by 2 bases, with 12 bases between. This CDR3 has 14 amino acids. Per germline, CDR1 LGHNT and CDR2 FRNRAP. CDR3 in DNA: TGTGCTAGTGGTCTCCGGACAGCGCAAGAGACCCAGTACTTC. It codes for CASGLRTAQETQYF.